The 5 T cell receptor beta chains listed next were all sequenced from one sample in a study of T-cell reconstitution after alpha-beta-depleted transplantation in children. A TCRbeta library incorporating unique molecular identifiers was prepared. TCRdb recomputed calls from the PCR reads with MiXCR, one row per CDR3 protein. The table lists more than 85,000 distinct CDR3 sequences, about a tenth of them singletons. The sequencing used PBMCs from the stem cell graft donor, collected from the stem cell graft. The receptors here all came from a human donor who donated a stem cell graft to a child with acute lymphoblastic leukemia.

This clonotype was seen repeatedly, ten times or more. The J gene is TRBJ1-5, the V gene TRBV20-1; perhaps TRBD1 as D (6 bases). CDR3 length equals 12 residues. The V end was cut by 5 bases, the J end by 7 bases, with 12 bases between. The germline V gene encodes CDR1 DFQATT and CDR2 SNEGSKA (reference sequence). The CDR3 sequence is CSAPSGGQPQHF. CDR3 DNA: TGCAGTGCTCCCTCGGGGGGCCAGCCCCAGCATTTT.

As to this clonotype: With a much larger clone just one base away, this may be a read error. The chain carries TRBV5-8 and TRBJ2-2; 7 bases agree with TRBD1. The CDR3 is 16 amino acids. The germline gives CDR1 SGHTS, CDR2 YDEGEE. The CDR3 DNA sequence: TGTGTCAGCAGCGCCCCAACAGGGGTGAACACCGGGGAGCTGTTTTTT. Protein: CVSSAPTGVNTGELFF.

A note on this clonotype: Just one base apart from a much larger clone, this may be a read error. V and J are TRBV6-1 and TRBJ2-7; the D is unclear. The CDR3 extends over 14 amino acids. The ends were cut back, 4 bases at V and 2 bases at J, with 12 bases in the middle. The V gene's germline CDR1 is MNHNS and CDR2 SASEGT. The CDR3 loop is CASSGYWQTYEQYF. Written as DNA, the CDR3 is TGTGCCAGCAGTGGCTATTGGCAGACCTACGAGCAGTACTTC.

This clonotype was counted at least ten times. This chain uses TRBV7-9 with TRBJ1-1; 9 bases map to TRBD1. The CDR3 consists of 14 residues. Per the germline V gene, CDR1 is SEHNR and CDR2 is FQNEAQ (reference sequence). The ends lost 5 bases at V and 6 bases at J; junction bases unmatched: 7. In nucleotides, the CDR3 is TGTGCCAGCAGCCCAATCGACAGGGGGGCTGAAGCTTTCTTT. Translation: CASSPIDRGAEAFF.

This clonotype was seen many times. The rearrangement uses TRBV29-1 and TRBJ1-2; D may be TRBD1 (5 bases). Germline CDR1 and CDR2: SQVTM and ANQGSEA. V lost 6 bases, J lost 2 bases, and 7 bases lay in between. This CDR3 contains 11 residues. CDR3 amino acids: CSVRDNYGYTF. For the CDR3, the DNA is TGCAGCGTCCGGGACAACTATGGCTACACCTTC.